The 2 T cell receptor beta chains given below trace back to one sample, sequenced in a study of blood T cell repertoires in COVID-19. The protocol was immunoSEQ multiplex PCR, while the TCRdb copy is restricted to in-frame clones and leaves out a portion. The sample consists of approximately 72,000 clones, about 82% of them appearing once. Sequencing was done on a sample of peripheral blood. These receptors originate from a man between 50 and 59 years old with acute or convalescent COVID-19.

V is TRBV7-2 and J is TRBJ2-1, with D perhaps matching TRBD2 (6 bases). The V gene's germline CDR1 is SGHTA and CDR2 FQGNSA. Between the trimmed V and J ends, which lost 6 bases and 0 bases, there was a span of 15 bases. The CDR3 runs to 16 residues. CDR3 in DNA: TGTGCCAGCAGACCTAGAGTTAGCGGCTCCTACAATGAGCAGTTCTTC. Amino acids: CASRPRVSGSYNEQFF.

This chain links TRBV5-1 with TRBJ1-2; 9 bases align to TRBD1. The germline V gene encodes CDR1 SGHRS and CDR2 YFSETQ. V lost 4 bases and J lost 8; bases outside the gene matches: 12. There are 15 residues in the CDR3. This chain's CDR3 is CASSLGTGRTWGYTF. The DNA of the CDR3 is TGCGCCAGCAGCCTAGGGACAGGGCGGACGTGGGGCTACACCTTC.